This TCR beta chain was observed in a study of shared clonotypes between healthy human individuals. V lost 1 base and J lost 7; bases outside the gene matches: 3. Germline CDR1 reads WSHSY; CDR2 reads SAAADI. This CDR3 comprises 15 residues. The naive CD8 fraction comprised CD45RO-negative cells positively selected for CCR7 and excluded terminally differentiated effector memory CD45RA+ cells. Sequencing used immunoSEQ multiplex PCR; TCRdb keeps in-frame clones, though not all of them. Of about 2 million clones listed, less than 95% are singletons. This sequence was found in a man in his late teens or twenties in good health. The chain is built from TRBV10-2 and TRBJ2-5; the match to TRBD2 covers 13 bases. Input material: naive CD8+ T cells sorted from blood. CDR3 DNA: TGCGCCAGCAGTGAGTTTGGACTAGCGGGGGCGACCCAGTACTTC. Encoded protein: CASSEFGLAGATQYF.